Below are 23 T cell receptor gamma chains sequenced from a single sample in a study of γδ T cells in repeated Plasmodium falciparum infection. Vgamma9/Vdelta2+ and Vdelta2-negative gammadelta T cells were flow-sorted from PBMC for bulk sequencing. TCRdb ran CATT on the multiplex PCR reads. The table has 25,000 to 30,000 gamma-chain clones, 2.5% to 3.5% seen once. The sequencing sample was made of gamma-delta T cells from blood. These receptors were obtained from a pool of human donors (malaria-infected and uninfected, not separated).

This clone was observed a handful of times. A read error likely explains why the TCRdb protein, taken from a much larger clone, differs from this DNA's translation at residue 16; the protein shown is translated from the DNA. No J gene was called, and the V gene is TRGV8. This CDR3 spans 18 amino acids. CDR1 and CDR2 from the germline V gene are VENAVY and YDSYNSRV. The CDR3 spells CATWDIMVAELGKKIEVF. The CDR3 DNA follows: TGTGCCACCTGGGATATTATGGTTGCTGAGTTGGGCAAAAAAATCGAGGTATTT.

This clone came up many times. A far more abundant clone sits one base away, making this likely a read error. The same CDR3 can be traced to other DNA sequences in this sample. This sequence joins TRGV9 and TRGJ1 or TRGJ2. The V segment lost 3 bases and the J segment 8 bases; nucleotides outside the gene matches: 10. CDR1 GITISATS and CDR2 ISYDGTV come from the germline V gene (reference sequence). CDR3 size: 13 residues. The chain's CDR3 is CALWEPIGNKKLF. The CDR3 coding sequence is TGTGCCTTGTGGGAGCCAATCGGGAATAAGAAACTCTTT.

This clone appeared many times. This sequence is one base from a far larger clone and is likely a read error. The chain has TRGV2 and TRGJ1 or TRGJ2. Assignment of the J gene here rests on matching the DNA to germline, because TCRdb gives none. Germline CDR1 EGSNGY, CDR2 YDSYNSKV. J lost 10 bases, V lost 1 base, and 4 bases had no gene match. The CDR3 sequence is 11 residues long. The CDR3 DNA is TGTGCCACCTGGGACGGACGGAAGAAACTCTTT. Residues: CATWDGRKKLF.

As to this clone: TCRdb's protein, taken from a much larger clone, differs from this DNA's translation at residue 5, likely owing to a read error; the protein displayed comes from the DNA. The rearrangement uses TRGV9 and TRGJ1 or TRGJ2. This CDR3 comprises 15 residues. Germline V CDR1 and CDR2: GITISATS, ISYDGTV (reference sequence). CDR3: CALWGVRLYYYKKLF. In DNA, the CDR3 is TGTGCCTTGTGGGGGGTGCGGTTGTACTATTATAAGAAACTCTTT.

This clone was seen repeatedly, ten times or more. CDR3 DNA sequence: TGTGCCACCTGGGACAGGCTCATTAGTAGTGATTGGATCAAGACGTTT. This codes for CATWDRLISSDWIKTF. The V and J genes are TRGV5 and TRGJP2. The J gene, absent from TCRdb, was called here by matching the DNA to germline. Germline assignment: CDR1 VINAFY and CDR2 YDVSNSKD. The CDR3 length is 16 residues. Germline trimming cut 0 bases from V and 1 base from J; bases unmatched to any gene: 5.

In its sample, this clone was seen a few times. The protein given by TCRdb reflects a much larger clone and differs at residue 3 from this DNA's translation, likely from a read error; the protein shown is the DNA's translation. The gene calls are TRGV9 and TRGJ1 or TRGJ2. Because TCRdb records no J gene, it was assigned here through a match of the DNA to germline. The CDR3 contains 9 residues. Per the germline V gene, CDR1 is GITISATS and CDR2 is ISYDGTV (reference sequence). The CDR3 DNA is TGTGCCTCGTGGGAGTTGAAACTCTTT. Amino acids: CASWELKLF.

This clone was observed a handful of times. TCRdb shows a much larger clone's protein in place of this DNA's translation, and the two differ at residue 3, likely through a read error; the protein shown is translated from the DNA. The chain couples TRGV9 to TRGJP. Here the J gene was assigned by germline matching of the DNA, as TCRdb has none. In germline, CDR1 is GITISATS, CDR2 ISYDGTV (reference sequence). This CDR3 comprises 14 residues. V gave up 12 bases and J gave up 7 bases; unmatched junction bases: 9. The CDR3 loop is CANILELGKKIKVF. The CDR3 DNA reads TGTGCCAACATTTTGGAGTTGGGCAAAAAAATCAAGGTATTT.

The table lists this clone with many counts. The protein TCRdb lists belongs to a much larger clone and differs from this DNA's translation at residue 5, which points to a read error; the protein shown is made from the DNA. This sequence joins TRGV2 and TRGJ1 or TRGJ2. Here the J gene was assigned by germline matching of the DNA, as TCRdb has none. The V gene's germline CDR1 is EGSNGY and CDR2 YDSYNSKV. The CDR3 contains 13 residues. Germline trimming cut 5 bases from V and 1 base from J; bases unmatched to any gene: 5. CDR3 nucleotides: TGTGCCACCTGGGTCGTCAATTATTATAAGAAACTCTTT. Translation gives CATWVVNYYKKLF.

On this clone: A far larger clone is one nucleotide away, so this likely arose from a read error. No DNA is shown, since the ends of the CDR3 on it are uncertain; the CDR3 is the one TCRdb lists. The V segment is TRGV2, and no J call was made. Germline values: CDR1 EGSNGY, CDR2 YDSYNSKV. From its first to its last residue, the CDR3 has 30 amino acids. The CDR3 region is CATWDGAIRNSLAVEQHLLSQVSIGRIQHF.

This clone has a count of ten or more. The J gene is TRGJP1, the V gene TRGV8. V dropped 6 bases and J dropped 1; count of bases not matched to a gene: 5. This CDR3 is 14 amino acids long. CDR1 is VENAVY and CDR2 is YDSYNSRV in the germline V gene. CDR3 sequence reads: CATWTSTTGWFKIF. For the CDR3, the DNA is TGTGCCACCTGGACGAGTACCACTGGTTGGTTCAAGATATTT.

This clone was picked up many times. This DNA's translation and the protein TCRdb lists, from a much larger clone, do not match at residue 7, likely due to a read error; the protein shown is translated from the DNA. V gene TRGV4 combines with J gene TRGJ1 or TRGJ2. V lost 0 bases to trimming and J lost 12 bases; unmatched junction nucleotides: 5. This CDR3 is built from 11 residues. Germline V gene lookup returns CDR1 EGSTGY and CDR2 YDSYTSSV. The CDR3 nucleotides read TGTGCCACCTGGGATGGGCTTGGGAAACTCTTT. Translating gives CATWDGLGKLF.

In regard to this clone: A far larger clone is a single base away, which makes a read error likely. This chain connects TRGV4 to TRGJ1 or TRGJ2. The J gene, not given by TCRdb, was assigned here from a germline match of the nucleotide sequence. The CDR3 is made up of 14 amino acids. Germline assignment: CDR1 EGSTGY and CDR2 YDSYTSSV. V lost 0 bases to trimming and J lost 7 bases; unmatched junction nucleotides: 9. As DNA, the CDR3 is TGTGCCACCTGGGATGGGCCTCGGTACTATAAGAAACTCTTT. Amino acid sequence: CATWDGPRYYKKLF.

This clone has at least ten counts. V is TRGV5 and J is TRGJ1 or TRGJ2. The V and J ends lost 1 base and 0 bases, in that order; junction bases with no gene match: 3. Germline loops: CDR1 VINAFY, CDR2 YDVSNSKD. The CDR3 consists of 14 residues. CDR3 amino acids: CATWDRMNYYKKLF. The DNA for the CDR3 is TGTGCCACCTGGGACAGAATGAATTATTATAAGAAACTCTTT.

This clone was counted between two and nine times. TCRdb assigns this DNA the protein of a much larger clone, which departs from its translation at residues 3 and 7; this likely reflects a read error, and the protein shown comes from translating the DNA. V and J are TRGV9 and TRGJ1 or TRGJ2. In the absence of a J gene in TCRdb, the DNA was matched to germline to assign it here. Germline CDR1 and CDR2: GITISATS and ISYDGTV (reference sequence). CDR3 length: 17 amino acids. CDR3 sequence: CASWEVRGEGKYYKKLF. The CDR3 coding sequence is TGTGCCTCGTGGGAGGTGCGAGGGGAAGGAAAATATTATAAGAAACTCTTT.

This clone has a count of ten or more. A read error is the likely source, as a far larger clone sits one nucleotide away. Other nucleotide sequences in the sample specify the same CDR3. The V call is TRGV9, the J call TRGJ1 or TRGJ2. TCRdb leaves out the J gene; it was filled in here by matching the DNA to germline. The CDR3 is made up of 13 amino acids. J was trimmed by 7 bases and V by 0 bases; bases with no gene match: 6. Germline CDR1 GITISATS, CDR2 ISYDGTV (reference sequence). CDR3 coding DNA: TGTGCCTTGTGGGAGGTGTTGTACTATAAGAAACTCTTT. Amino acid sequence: CALWEVLYYKKLF.

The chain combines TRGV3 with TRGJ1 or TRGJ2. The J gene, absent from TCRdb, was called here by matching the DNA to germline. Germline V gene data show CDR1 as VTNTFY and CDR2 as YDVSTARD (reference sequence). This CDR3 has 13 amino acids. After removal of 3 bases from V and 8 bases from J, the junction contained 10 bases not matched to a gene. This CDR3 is CATWDGHQNKKLF. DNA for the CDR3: TGTGCCACCTGGGACGGCCATCAAAATAAGAAACTCTTT.

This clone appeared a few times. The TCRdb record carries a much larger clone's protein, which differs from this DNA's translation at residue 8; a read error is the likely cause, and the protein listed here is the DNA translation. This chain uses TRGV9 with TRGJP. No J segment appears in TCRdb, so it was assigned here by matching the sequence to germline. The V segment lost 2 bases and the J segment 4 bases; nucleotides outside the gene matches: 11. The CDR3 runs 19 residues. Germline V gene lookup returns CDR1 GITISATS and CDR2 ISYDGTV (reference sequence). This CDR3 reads CALWEASNIQELGKKIKVF. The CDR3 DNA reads TGTGCCTTGTGGGAGGCGTCGAACATCCAAGAGTTGGGCAAAAAAATCAAGGTATTT.

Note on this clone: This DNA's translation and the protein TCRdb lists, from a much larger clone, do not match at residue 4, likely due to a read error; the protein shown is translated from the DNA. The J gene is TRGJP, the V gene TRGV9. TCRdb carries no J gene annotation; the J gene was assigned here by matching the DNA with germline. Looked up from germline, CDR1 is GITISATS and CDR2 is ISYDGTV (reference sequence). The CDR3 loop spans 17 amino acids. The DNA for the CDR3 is TGTGCCTTGCGGGAGGTGAATCCTGAGTTGGGCAAAAAAATCAAGGTATTT. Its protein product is CALREVNPELGKKIKVF.

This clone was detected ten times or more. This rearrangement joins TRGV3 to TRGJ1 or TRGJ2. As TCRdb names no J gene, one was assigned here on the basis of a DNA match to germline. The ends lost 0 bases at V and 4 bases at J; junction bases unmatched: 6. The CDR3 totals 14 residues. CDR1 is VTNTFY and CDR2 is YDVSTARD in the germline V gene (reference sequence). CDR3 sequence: CATWDRQWYYKKLF. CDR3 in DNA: TGTGCCACCTGGGACAGGCAGTGGTATTATAAGAAACTCTTT.

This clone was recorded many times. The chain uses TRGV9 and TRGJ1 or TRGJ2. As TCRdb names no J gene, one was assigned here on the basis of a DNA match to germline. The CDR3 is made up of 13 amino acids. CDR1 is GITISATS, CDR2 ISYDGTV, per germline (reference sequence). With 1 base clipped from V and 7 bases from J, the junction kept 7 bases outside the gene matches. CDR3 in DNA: TGTGCCTTGTGGGAGGTACCGAAATATAAGAAACTCTTT. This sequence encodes CALWEVPKYKKLF.

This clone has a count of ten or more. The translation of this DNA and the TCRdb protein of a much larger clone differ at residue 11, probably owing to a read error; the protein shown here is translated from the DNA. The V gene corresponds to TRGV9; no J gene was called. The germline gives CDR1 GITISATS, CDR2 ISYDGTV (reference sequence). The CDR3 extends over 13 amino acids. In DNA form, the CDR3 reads TGTGCCTTGTGGGAGCCTTTGTGGTATAAGAGACTCTTT. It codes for CALWEPLWYKRLF.

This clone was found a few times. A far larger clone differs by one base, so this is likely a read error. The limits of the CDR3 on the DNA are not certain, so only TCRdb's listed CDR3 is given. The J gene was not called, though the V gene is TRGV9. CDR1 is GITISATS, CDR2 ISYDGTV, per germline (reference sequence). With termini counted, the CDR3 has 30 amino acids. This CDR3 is CALWEQGLRNSLAVEQHLLSQVSIGRIQHF.

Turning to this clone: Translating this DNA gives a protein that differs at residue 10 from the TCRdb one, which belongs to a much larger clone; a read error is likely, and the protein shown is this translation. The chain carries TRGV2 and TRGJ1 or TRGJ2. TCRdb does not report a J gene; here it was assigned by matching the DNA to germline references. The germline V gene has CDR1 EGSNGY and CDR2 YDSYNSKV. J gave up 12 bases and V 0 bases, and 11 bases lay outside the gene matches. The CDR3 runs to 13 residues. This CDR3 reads CATWDGKGDRKLF. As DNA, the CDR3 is TGTGCCACCTGGGACGGGAAGGGCGATAGGAAACTCTTT.